Presented here are 13 T cell receptor beta chains from one specimen sequenced in a study of blood T cell repertoires in COVID-19. The repertoire was sequenced with immunoSEQ multiplex PCR; TCRdb's copy has only in-frame clones and lacks some. The sample has 72,000 or so clones, more than 75% seen once. Sequenced material: peripheral blood. The receptors originated from a woman in her sixties with acute or convalescent COVID-19.

V usage is TRBV28 and J usage is TRBJ2-5; TRBD2 agrees at 7 bases. The CDR3 is made up of 16 amino acids. The J segment lost 4 bases and the V segment lost 5 bases, leaving 13 bases of the junction unmatched. Looked up from germline, CDR1 is MDHEN and CDR2 is SYDVKM. This CDR3 reads CASSPGGGDSRETQYF. Here the CDR3 DNA reads TGTGCCAGCAGTCCCGGTGGGGGGGATTCCCGAGAGACCCAGTACTTC.

DNA for the CDR3: TGTGCCAGCAGCTTGCAGGGGGCCTGGGTCAATGAGCAGTTCTTC. Its translation: CASSLQGAWVNEQFF. The chain is built from TRBV21-1 and TRBJ2-1; the table's TRBD1 call for D was not verified on the DNA. TRBV21-1 is a pseudogene segment. The CDR3 length is 15 residues.

The chain couples TRBV30 to TRBJ1-1, with 10 positions matching TRBD1. V was clipped by 2 bases and J by 1 base; unmatched bases: 4. Germline CDR1 and CDR2: GTSNPN and SVGIG (reference sequence). The CDR3 is made up of 15 amino acids. In DNA, the CDR3 is TGTGCCTGGAGTACACGGACAGGGGGGAACACTGAAGCTTTCTTT. Its protein product is CAWSTRTGGNTEAFF.

This clone was found a few times. The chain has TRBV6-2 or TRBV6-3 and TRBJ1-6; D may be TRBD1 (6 bases). In germline, CDR1 is MNHEY, CDR2 SVGEGT. Trimming removed 3 bases at V and 0 bases at J, with 21 bases between. The CDR3 spans 20 residues. The CDR3 nucleotides read TGTGCCAGCAGTTATGCTAGGGGGGGAAAGAGAAGCTCCTATAATTCACCCCTCCACTTT. As protein: CASSYARGGKRSSYNSPLHF.

The J gene is TRBJ1-5, the V gene TRBV7-2; 8 bases agree with TRBD1. The CDR3 is 15 residues long. The V gene end was trimmed by 5 bases and the J gene end by 5 bases; junction bases not matched to a gene: 8. In germline, CDR1 is SGHTA, CDR2 FQGNSA. In DNA, the CDR3 is TGTGCCAGCAGCCTCCAAACAGGGGGAGATCAGCCCCAGCATTTT. It encodes CASSLQTGGDQPQHF.

The chain carries TRBV28 and TRBJ2-1, with D perhaps TRBD2 (7 bases). The germline V and J ends were trimmed by 7 bases and 8 bases, with 15 bases remaining between them. Germline V gene data show CDR1 as MDHEN and CDR2 as SYDVKM. There are 13 residues in the CDR3. This chain's CDR3 is CASTSGGRDEQFF. CDR3 DNA sequence: TGTGCCAGCACCTCCGGGGGGCGGGATGAGCAGTTCTTC.

The CDR3 protein is CASSPLRGETDTQYF. The CDR3 bases are TGTGCCAGTAGCCCCCTCAGGGGGGAAACAGATACGCAGTATTTT. The chain carries TRBV19 and TRBJ2-3; maybe TRBD1 (7 bases). This CDR3 has 15 amino acids. The germline V gene has CDR1 LNHDA and CDR2 SQIVND (reference sequence). Between the trimmed V and J ends, which lost 6 bases and 3 bases, there was a span of 16 bases.

This chain uses TRBV19 with TRBJ2-1; D perhaps matches TRBD2 (6 bases). V was trimmed by 6 bases and J by 8 bases, leaving 14 bases between them. This CDR3 has 13 amino acids. Germline loops: CDR1 LNHDA, CDR2 SQIVND (reference sequence). The CDR3 bases are TGTGCCAGTAGATCGCGGGGAACGGATGAGCAGTTCTTC. It codes for CASRSRGTDEQFF.

J is TRBJ2-5 and V is TRBV7-9; D not resolved. This CDR3 has 14 amino acids. Trimming removed 1 base from V and 2 bases from J, with 8 bases in between. Germline CDR1 is SEHNR and CDR2 is FQNEAQ (reference sequence). For the CDR3, the DNA is TGTGCCAGCAGCTTAGATGCGGTGCAAGAGACCCAGTACTTC. It specifies CASSLDAVQETQYF. The entire variable domain, with the rest obtained from reference TRBV7-9 and TRBJ2-5, is as follows: DTGVSQNPRHKITKRGQNVTFRCDPISEHNRLYWYRQTLGQGPEFLTYFQNEAQLEKSRLLSDRFSAERPKGSFSTLEIQRTEQGDSAMYLCASSLDAVQETQYFGPGTRLLVL.

CDR3 sequence: CASSYQVSYGYTF. The CDR3 nucleotides are TGTGCCAGCAGCTACCAGGTTTCCTATGGCTACACCTTC. The chain couples TRBV5-8 to TRBJ1-2, with D hard to call. Per germline, CDR1 SGHTS and CDR2 YDEGEE. V shed 3 bases and J shed 4 bases, with 10 bases lying between them. There are 13 residues in the CDR3.

The chain combines TRBV10-3 with TRBJ2-2, with D possibly TRBD2 on 7 matching bases. The CDR3 contains 12 residues. V was trimmed by 6 bases and J by 6 bases, leaving 8 bases between them. Per the germline V gene, CDR1 is ENHRY and CDR2 is SYGVKD. CDR3 amino acids: CAIRGGAGELFF. CDR3 sequence (DNA): TGTGCCATCAGAGGGGGGGCCGGGGAGCTGTTTTTT.

The sample holds a few counts of this clone. The rearrangement uses TRBV5-4 and TRBJ1-3; perhaps TRBD1 as D (6 bases). The V gene's germline CDR1 is SGHNT and CDR2 YYREEE (reference sequence). Trimming cost V 4 bases and J 0 bases, with 11 bases left between them. The CDR3 runs to 15 residues. In nucleotides, the CDR3 is TGTGCCAGCAGCCCAGGGGCAGCCTCTGGAAACACCATATATTTT. It translates to CASSPGAASGNTIYF.

The chain recombines TRBV11-3 with TRBJ1-1, with D perhaps TRBD1 (5 bases). This CDR3 has 13 residues. Germline V CDR1 and CDR2: SGHNT, YENEEA. The V and J ends lost 5 bases and 5 bases respectively, with 12 bases between them. This CDR3 is CASSKSRGTEAFF. In DNA, the CDR3 is TGTGCCAGCAGCAAGTCTCGGGGGACTGAAGCTTTCTTT.